This T cell receptor (beta chain) originates from a study of T cells in Graves' hyperthyroidism and ophthalmopathy. RNA transcripts gave rise to amplified TCR beta CDR3 regions. Researchers ran a first-round RT-PCR on the TCR CDR3 using the HTBI primer set. Each CDR3 protein gets one entry after TCRdb re-called the multiplex PCR reads with MiXCR. The repertoire holds some 690,000 distinct CDR3 sequences, with around a sixth as singletons. Sequencing was done on a sample of blood. This clonotype originated in a man aged 50 or older with Graves' hyperthyroidism.

DNA of the CDR3: TGTGCCAGCAACTCAGGGATTTATCTGGACACCATATATTTT. Its protein product is CASNSGIYLDTIYF. This chain joins TRBV7-2 and TRBJ1-3; a possible D gene is TRBD1 (5 bases). V was pared by 7 bases and J by 8 bases, with 18 bases between. The CDR3 is made up of 14 amino acids. The germline V gene has CDR1 SGHTA and CDR2 FQGNSA.